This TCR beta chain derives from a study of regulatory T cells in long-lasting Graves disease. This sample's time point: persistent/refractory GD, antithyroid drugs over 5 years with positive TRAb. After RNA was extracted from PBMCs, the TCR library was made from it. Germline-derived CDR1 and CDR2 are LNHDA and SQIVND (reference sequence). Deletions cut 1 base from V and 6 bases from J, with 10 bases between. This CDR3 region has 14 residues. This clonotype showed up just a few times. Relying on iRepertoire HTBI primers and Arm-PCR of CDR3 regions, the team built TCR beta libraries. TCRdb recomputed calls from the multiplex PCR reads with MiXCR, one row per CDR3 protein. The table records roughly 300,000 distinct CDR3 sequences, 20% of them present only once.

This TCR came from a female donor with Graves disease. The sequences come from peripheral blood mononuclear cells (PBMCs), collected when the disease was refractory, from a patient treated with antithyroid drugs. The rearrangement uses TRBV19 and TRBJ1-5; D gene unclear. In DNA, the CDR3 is TGTGCCAGTAGTATAGGGCCGAAGCGTCAGCCCCAGCATTTT. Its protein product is CASSIGPKRQPQHF.